This T cell receptor beta chain was observed in a study of blood T cell repertoires in COVID-19. Study overall: Spain, Italy and the United States supplied samples that represented acute and convalescent COVID-19.

The CDR3 is made up of 15 amino acids. The germline V gene has CDR1 SEHNR and CDR2 FQNEAQ (reference sequence). The V segment lost 3 bases and the J segment 5 bases; nucleotides outside the gene matches: 5. Profiling relied on immunoSEQ multiplex PCR, and the TCRdb table lists in-frame clones only, not all of them. The sample holds 90,000 to 100,000 clones, around 76% seen once. The specimen sequenced was peripheral blood. The clonotype originates from a man at least 80 years old with acute or convalescent COVID-19. The chain carries TRBV7-9 and TRBJ2-2, with 8 bases lining up with TRBD2. The CDR3 nucleotides read TGTGCCAGCAGCTTCGCTCCTAGCGGGACCGGGGAGCTGTTTTTT. Its translation is CASSFAPSGTGELFF. Full variable domain (rest looked up from reference TRBV7-9 and TRBJ2-2): DTGVSQNPRHKITKRGQNVTFRCDPISEHNRLYWYRQTLGQGPEFLTYFQNEAQLEKSRLLSDRFSAERPKGSFSTLEIQRTEQGDSAMYLCASSFAPSGTGELFFGEGSRLTVL.